Below are 10 T cell receptor beta chains sequenced from a single sample in a study of vaccination effects on CD4 cells after COVID-19. No antigens are known for them. Before sequencing, viral peptide pools were used by the ViraFEST assay to expand antigen-specific CD4+ T cells. Cultured cells yielded isolated CD4+ T cells after 10 days. Two-dose BNT162b2 or mRNA-1273 vaccination was given to participants. Data came from immunoSEQ multiplex PCR; TCRdb stores just in-frame clones and leaves some out. The sample shows about 33,000 clones, almost 85% of them seen only once. The sequences come from CD4+ T cells from PBMCs cultured with HCoV-NL63 spike peptides, collected after COVID-19 vaccination. These TCRs come from a human donor who received a COVID-19 vaccine. Some clones in this sample may be carry-over from other donors' samples.

The CDR3 spells CASSQDRLGGVSNQPQHF. CDR3 DNA: TGCGCCAGCAGCCAAGATAGGCTCGGAGGGGTTAGCAATCAGCCCCAGCATTTT. The V call is TRBV4-1, the J call TRBJ1-5; TRBD1 is a possible D gene (5 bases). This CDR3 region has 18 residues. Germline V gene lookup returns CDR1 MGHRA and CDR2 YSYEKL. V was clipped by 0 bases and J by 0 bases, with 15 bases between them.

The J gene is TRBJ2-5, the V gene TRBV7-2, with D perhaps TRBD2 (7 bases). Germline V gives CDR1 SGHTA, CDR2 FQGNSA. The CDR3 has 14 residues. V shed 5 bases and J shed 7 bases, with 17 bases lying between them. The CDR3 reads CASSEGGDRGTQYF. The DNA of the CDR3 is TGTGCCAGCAGCGAGGGGGGGGACCGGGGGACCCAGTACTTC.

The chain couples TRBV3-1 (or the pseudogene TRBV3-2) to TRBJ2-3, with 11 positions matching TRBD2. Germline assignment: CDR1 LGHDT and CDR2 YNNKEL (reference sequence). V shed 0 bases and J 3 bases; nucleotides not matched to a gene: 11. The CDR3 is 19 residues long. The CDR3 nucleotides read TGTGCCAGCAGCCAAGAGGGTGGTTTAGCGGGGGGGCGGACAGATACGCAGTATTTT. This encodes CASSQEGGLAGGRTDTQYF.

This clone was seen just once. The chain's CDR3 is CASSEGQANQPQHF. The CDR3 DNA sequence: TGTGCCAGCAGCGAGGGACAGGCCAATCAGCCCCAGCATTTT. The gene calls are TRBV9 and TRBJ1-5, with 8 positions matching TRBD1. The J segment lost 3 bases and the V segment lost 3 bases, leaving 2 bases of the junction unmatched. The length of the CDR3 is 14 residues. CDR1 is SGDLS, CDR2 YYNGEE, per germline.

This chain joins TRBV10-2 and TRBJ2-5, with TRBD1 matching 8 bases. The CDR3 is 15 residues long. The V segment lost 5 bases and the J segment 4 bases; nucleotides outside the gene matches: 9. Germline V gene sequence: CDR1 WSHSY, CDR2 SAAADI. CDR3 protein: CASSRETGVGETQYF. The CDR3 coding sequence is TGCGCCAGCAGTAGGGAGACAGGGGTGGGAGAGACCCAGTACTTC.

V usage is TRBV9 and J usage is TRBJ1-2; maybe TRBD1 (6 bases). This CDR3 is 13 amino acids long. Trimming pared 4 bases from V and 7 bases from J, leaving 14 bases between. CDR1 and CDR2 from the germline V gene are SGDLS and YYNGEE. For the CDR3, the DNA is TGTGCCAGCAGCTTTCAAAGGGGGGCTGGCTACACCTTC. Its protein product is CASSFQRGAGYTF.

V usage is TRBV28 and J usage is TRBJ1-2; D unresolved. The CDR3 sequence is 14 residues long. In germline, CDR1 is MDHEN, CDR2 SYDVKM. Deletions cut 6 bases from V and 2 bases from J, with 13 bases between. CDR3 sequence (DNA): TGTGCCAGCAGCCCAGCTCCCACGAACTATGGCTACACCTTC. Residues: CASSPAPTNYGYTF.

The chain carries TRBV3-1 (or the pseudogene TRBV3-2) and TRBJ2-3; D might be TRBD1 or TRBD2, each matching 5 bases. The CDR3 is 16 amino acids. In germline, CDR1 is LGHDT, CDR2 YNNKEL (reference sequence). Trimming shortened V by 4 bases and J by 4 bases, and 18 bases separated the two germline ends. CDR3 DNA sequence: TGTGCCAGCAGCCTTACCCGGGACGTAGAATCAGATACGCAGTATTTT. It codes for CASSLTRDVESDTQYF.

The V call is TRBV12-3 or TRBV12-4, the J call TRBJ1-6; D remains unclear. V was shortened by 1 base and J by 10 bases, with 8 bases between the two germline ends. CDR3 length: 13 residues. CDR3 amino acids: CASSLDQESPLHF. For the CDR3, the DNA is TGTGCCAGCAGTTTAGATCAGGAATCACCCCTCCACTTT.

CDR3 sequence (DNA): TGCGCCAGCAGCTTGGCTGGGCAGCCTGGCTACACCTTC. Its translation is CASSLAGQPGYTF. The rearrangement links TRBV5-1 to TRBJ1-2; D unresolved. V was clipped by 0 bases and J by 7 bases, with 10 bases between them. There are 13 residues in the CDR3. Germline loops: CDR1 SGHRS, CDR2 YFSETQ.